This TCR beta chain was recorded in a study of T cells in Graves' hyperthyroidism and ophthalmopathy. Researchers amplified the TCR beta CDR3 regions from RNA transcripts. An initial round of RT-PCR targeting the TCR CDR3 relied on the HTBI primer set. TCRdb re-derived calls from the multiplex PCR reads in MiXCR, one entry per CDR3 protein. The sample lists about 420,000 distinct CDR3 sequences, 15% to 17% occurring once. With 3 bases removed from V and 4 bases from J, the gap between germline ends came to 13 bases. CDR1 is KGHSH and CDR2 is LQKENI in the germline V gene. The CDR3 covers 14 residues. The chain joins TRBV18 to TRBJ2-7; D gene uncertain. Sequencing used blood. The sequence was collected from a woman aged 18-35 years with Graves' hyperthyroidism. CDR3 nucleotides: TGTGCCAGCTCACCGACCGCGCATCCTTACGAGCAGTACTTC. It translates to CASSPTAHPYEQYF.